The source of this T cell receptor (beta chain) is a study of cytomegalovirus exposure and HLA in healthy donors. Trimming left V 3 bases short and J 0 bases short, with 12 bases between. The CDR3 is made up of 15 amino acids. Germline lookup yields CDR1 MRHNA and CDR2 SNTAGT. This clone came up once. The PCR employed 60 Vbeta primers together with 13 Jbeta primers. Under the authors' procedure: Some 10 million shared chains were among the about 80 million unique TCR beta chains that a later analysis counted. Assay used: immunoSEQ multiplex PCR; TCRdb lists only in-frame clones, some missing. V, J and clone size are taken as reported in that table, and D and trimming were inferred from the DNA itself. The sample shows some 140,000 clones, roughly three quarters of them seen only once.

Sequences were obtained from PBMCs. This sequence originates from a man aged 25 to 40 in good health and CMV-seropositive. The chain joins TRBV6-4 to TRBJ2-7, with D tentatively TRBD1 (6 bases). The CDR3 here is CASSEAGENSYEQYF. CDR3 in DNA: TGTGCCAGCAGTGAGGCAGGGGAGAACTCCTACGAGCAGTACTTC.